These T cell receptor beta chains were read from a single sample in a study of cytomegalovirus exposure and HLA in healthy donors. Method: immunoSEQ multiplex PCR; TCRdb's copy keeps in-frame clones and lacks some. This table holds over 150,000 clones, 68% found once. The sample was PBMCs. These receptors all stem from a woman in her forties in good health and CMV-seropositive. The CDR3 runs from the conserved cysteine through the conserved F or W. Fields, in order: clone size, J gene, D gene, V gene, CDR3 DNA, CDR3 protein. A D gene is named only where the DNA matches it firmly. The size field is filled for only some rows; it gives once, few, many or a size class.

- | TRBJ1-6 | - | TRBV1 | TGCACCAGCAGCCAAGATGTGAAGGGAGGCAGGTCACCCCTCCACTTT | CTSSQDVKGGRSPLHF
- | TRBJ2-2 | TRBD1 | TRBV10-3 | TGTGCCATCAGGCCCGGGACAGGGATCAACACCGGGGAGCTGTTTTTT | CAIRPGTGINTGELFF
- | TRBJ2-7 | - | TRBV28 | TGTGCCAGCACGGGGGGCGGGTATGAGCAGTACTTC | CASTGGGYEQYF
- | TRBJ1-2 | - | TRBV28 | TGTGCCAGCAGGGGGACAACCGAACTCTATGGCTACACCTTC | CASRGTTELYGYTF
once | TRBJ2-3 | TRBD2 | TRBV19 | TGTGCCAGTACTCCGGGGACTAGCTACACAGATACGCAGTATTTT | CASTPGTSYTDTQYF
few | TRBJ1-1 | - | TRBV10-3 | TGTGCCATCAGGCCCTCCCGGGACACTGAAGCTTTCTTT | CAIRPSRDTEAFF
- | TRBJ1-2 | - | TRBV7-9 | TGTGCCAGCAGCTTAGCGCCTACCGGGTCCGATAAATGTTTC | CASSLAPTGSDKCF
few | TRBJ2-7 | - | TRBV5-1 | TGCGCCAGCAGCTTTACATCAGTGACCCGGGACAAATACTACGAGCAGTACTTC | CASSFTSVTRDKYYEQYF
few | TRBJ1-2 | TRBD1 | TRBV7-9 | TGTGCCAGCAGCTGGGACAGGGGATATGGCTACACCTTC | CASSWDRGYGYTF
- | TRBJ2-1 | - | TRBV28 | TGTGCCACTTCTTCGCGCGGCAACGAGCAGTTCTTC | CATSSRGNEQFF
- | TRBJ2-7 | TRBD2 | TRBV6-5 | TGTGCCAGCAGATCTACTAGCGGGGGATCCTACGAGCAGTACTTC | CASRSTSGGSYEQYF
once | TRBJ2-3 | TRBD2 | TRBV5-6 | TGTGCCAGCAGCTTGGTACTAGCGGGGGCGATAAGCACAGATACGCAGTATTTT | CASSLVLAGAISTDTQYF
- | TRBJ2-7 | TRBD1 | TRBV6-5 | TGTGCCAGTGCCCGGGGGGACAGGGCCTACGAGCAGTACTTC | CASARGDRAYEQYF
- | TRBJ2-5 | - | TRBV2 | TGTGCCAGCAGTGTAGCGCAGGGGCAAGAGACCCAGTACTTC | CASSVAQGQETQYF
- | TRBJ1-6 | - | TRBV2 | TGTGCCAGCAGTGCCGGGGTAGAGTCACCCCTCCACTTT | CASSAGVESPLHF
- | TRBJ2-3 | TRBD2 | TRBV10-3 | TGTGCCATCAGCGGACTAGCGGGAGATACGCAGTATTTT | CAISGLAGDTQYF
- | TRBJ2-1 | - | TRBV27 | TGTGCCAGCAGAAACCGGGACAACTCCTACAATGAGCAGTTCTTC | CASRNRDNSYNEQFF
once | TRBJ1-2 | - | TRBV15 | TGTGCCACCAGCAACGACGTCAGGGATGGCTACACCTTC | CATSNDVRDGYTF
few | TRBJ2-1 | TRBD2 | TRBV7-2 | TGTGCCAGCAGCTTACCGGGCGGGAGTATAGATGAGCAGTTCTTC | CASSLPGGSIDEQFF
- | TRBJ1-5 | - | TRBV18 | TGTGCCAGCTCACCACGTAGCAATCAGCCCCAGAATTTT | CASSPRSNQPQNF
few | TRBJ1-4 | - | TRBV4-1 | TGCGCCAGCAGCCAACCCAGGGTTAATGAAAAACTGTTTTTT | CASSQPRVNEKLFF
once | TRBJ1-1 | - | TRBV6-1 | TGTGCCAGCGAGGAAGGGGATCGAGCTTTCTTT | CASEEGDRAFF
- | TRBJ1-1 | TRBD1 | TRBV29-1 | TGCAGCTCGGGCGGGGACAGGTTCACTGAAGCTTTCTTT | CSSGGDRFTEAFF
- | TRBJ2-7 | TRBD2 | TRBV6-4 | TGTGCCAGCAGTGACTCAGAGGTAGCGGGAGCCCCCGAGCAGTACTTC | CASSDSEVAGAPEQYF
once | TRBJ2-5 | TRBD2 | TRBV7-2 | TGTGCCAGCAGCCTATTCGGCGGGGGGGTAAGGGAGACCCAGTACTTC | CASSLFGGGVRETQYF
- | TRBJ1-1 | - | TRBV4-3 | TGCGCCAGCAGCCAAGATAGTGCGGGAGTTGAAGCTTTCTTT | CASSQDSAGVEAFF
once | TRBJ1-1 | - | TRBV6-5 | TGTGCCAGCAGAGTTACCCTTCTAACTGAAGCTTTCTTT | CASRVTLLTEAFF
- | TRBJ1-2 | TRBD1 | TRBV19 | TGTGCCAGTAGTATGACAGGGAGGTATGGCTACACCTTC | CASSMTGRYGYTF
- | TRBJ1-5 | - | TRBV12-5 | TGTGCTAGTGGTTTGGAACCGGGGCAGCCCCAGCATTTT | CASGLEPGQPQHF
- | TRBJ2-3 | - | TRBV21-1 | TGTGCCAGCAGCAAGTACGGACAGGGCACAGATACGCAGTATTTT | CASSKYGQGTDTQYF
- | TRBJ1-3 | - | TRBV5-1 | TGCGCCAGCAGCGGTGGTAACCAGATCTCTGGAAACACCATATATTTT | CASSGGNQISGNTIYF
- | TRBJ2-5 | TRBD2 | TRBV2 | TGTGCCAGCATCCCCGGAAGGACTAGCGGACAAGAGACCCAGTACTTC | CASIPGRTSGQETQYF
- | TRBJ2-7 | - | TRBV7-2 | TGTGCCAGCGATCTAGGAGAGGGCCCCTTTCCGGACGAGCAGTACTTC | CASDLGEGPFPDEQYF
- | TRBJ2-7 | TRBD2 | TRBV6-5 | TGTGCCAGCAGCGCGGCGGGGGGCCAGCAGTACTTC | CASSAAGGQQYF
- | TRBJ2-6 | - | TRBV16 | TGTGCCAGCAGCCACCCAGCTGGGGCCAACGTCCTGACTTTC | CASSHPAGANVLTF
- | TRBJ1-4 | TRBD1 | TRBV5-6 | TGTGCCAGCAGCTTGGGGACAGGGGTGGAAAAACTGTTTTTT | CASSLGTGVEKLFF